This TCR beta chain derives from a study of spatial heterogeneity in lung cancer. Study information: For the average unique TCR and UMI combination, more than 8.5 occurrences appeared in raw reads.

TCRdb re-called the 5' RACE reads through MiXCR, storing one row per CDR3 protein. The sample consists of more than 85,000 distinct CDR3 sequences, approximately 8.9% of them appearing once. Time point denoted: sample taken at primary tumor resection. Unsorted samples of tumor, nontumor lung or frozen PBMC had their whole RNA sequenced. The receptor was isolated from a male donor with early-stage non-small cell lung cancer. This specimen was PBMCs, taken at surgery.

CDR3 DNA sequence: TGCAGTGCTGCACTAGCGGGGGTCACAGATACGCAGTATTTT. Its translation is CSAALAGVTDTQYF. This chain uses TRBV20-1 with TRBJ2-3, with TRBD2 matching 11 bases. The junction had 3 bases not matched to a gene; V was cut back by 5 bases and J by 2 bases. Germline V CDR1 and CDR2: DFQATT, SNEGSKA (reference sequence). The CDR3 is 14 residues long.